This T cell receptor (beta chain) was profiled in a study of T cell responses to AZD1222 COVID-19 vaccine. Measured with immunoSEQ multiplex PCR; TCRdb has only the in-frame clones, and not every one. In the table there are roughly 180,000 clones, around 87% of which are singletons. V shed 1 base and J shed 9 bases, with 9 bases lying between them. Germline V gene data show CDR1 as SGHDN and CDR2 as FVKESK. There are 12 residues in the CDR3. This TCR came from an adult in good health. The V call is TRBV14, the J call TRBJ1-1; D uncertain. Sample: peripheral blood, taken on day 0 of MenACWY control vaccination. The DNA of the CDR3 is TGTGCCAGCAGCCAAGCGAGCAAGAAAGCTTTCTTT. Translation gives CASSQASKKAFF.